The entry below gives a single T cell receptor beta chain sequence along with its context. It has no known antigen specificity. No base quality information exists; no much larger clone differs at one position. This entry belongs to a study of Ad26.COV2.S vaccination and SARS-CoV-2 variants (dated by TCRdb to the early 2020s). Regarding the complete study: Vaccine-arm donors came from COV1001, a multicentre, randomized, double-blind, placebo-controlled phase I-IIa trial of Ad26.COV2.S in healthy adults. Ad26.COV2.S was administered intramuscularly at 5 x 10^10 or 1 x 10^11 viral particles, either as a single shot or as two shots given 56 days apart. Sequencing of the TCRbeta repertoire served to evaluate the specificity and breadth of SARS-CoV-2-reactive T cell receptors following Ad26.COV2.S vaccination. A total of 32 samples were included in the TCR-sequenced set, comprising about 20 Ad26.COV2.S vaccine recipients, 5 placebo recipients and 8 SARS-CoV-2 convalescent individuals. Trial participants were randomized into five groups of five: low-dose or high-dose Ad26.COV2.S given once or twice, or placebo on both occasions. Investigators did not know the trial group allocation while performing experiments and assessing outcomes. Paper-wide results and their limitations: After vaccination, spike-specific CD8+ and CD4+ T cell responses were reported to show substantial breadth. Vaccine and placebo recipients had similar non-spike TCR breadth, a finding consistent with the vaccine containing only spike. Spike-specific TCR breadth was higher in Ad26.COV2.S recipients than in placebo recipients (P = 0.0014). The study was not powered to compare responses between vaccine doses or regimens. It was noted by the authors that total T cell responses may have been underestimated by the TCR breadth and depth analyses.

Its CDR3 holds 19 amino acids, cysteine through phenylalanine. Only the CDR3 region is kept as DNA, spanning 57 bases read in frame from base 1. The V and J ends are trimmed by 0 bases and 2 bases, leaving 20 bases between them. The germline V gene (reference sequence) supplies CDR1 LNHNV and CDR2 YYDKDF. The immunoSEQ Assay was used to sequence TCRbeta CDR3 regions. After extraction, genomic DNA underwent amplification by bias-controlled multiplex PCR, followed by high-throughput sequencing. On the study's bioinformatics: To quantify the absolute abundance of every unique TCRbeta CDR3 region, sequences were collapsed and filtered. T cell fraction was estimated by normalizing TCRbeta template counts to usable DNA, with usable DNA measured through amplification of reference genes found in all nucleated cells. Repertoire TCRs were annotated as SARS-CoV-2-specific by exact matching of V gene, CDR3 amino acid sequence and J gene to a known reactive TCR set. The reference SARS-CoV-2 TCR set came from MIRA and was filtered for enrichment in COVID-19-positive ImmuneCODE repertoires, removing public or cross-reactive TCRs. Drawing on the MIRA antigens, annotated TCRs were analysed further at the level of specific ORF or position within ORF. Breadth was defined as the number of annotated unique rearrangements divided by the total number of unique productive rearrangements, and depth was defined as the summed frequency of the annotated unique rearrangements. Two-sided Wilcoxon rank-sum tests were used to compare TCR breadth between groups. TCRdb obtained this table from immuneACCESS and retained in-frame rearrangements with V and J assigned. These tables miss some clones; where compared with another copy, unresolved V genes account for less than half of the shortfall, and the remainder is unexplained. D and trimming were read from the DNA, whereas the V and J calls and clone size are those reported in that table. The sample profile shows roughly 700,000 clones; roughly 90% of them were found once. Clones ranked in the top ten supply approximately 1.5% of the sample.

In light of the paper, this sample's treatment or condition label describes: about 20 received Ad26.COV2.S at low or high dose, single or two shots; about 5 received placebo; per-sample allocation not given. For vaccine and placebo recipients, the sequenced repertoires came from samples collected on day 63 after the first injection. Between 29 July and 7 August 2020, Cohort 1b enrolled fewer than 30 adults aged 18-55 years at one site in Boston, USA. Ad26.COV2.S was a replication-incompetent adenovirus type 26 vector that expressed a prefusion-stabilized SARS-CoV-2 spike protein derived from the original Wuhan strain.

The source of this sequence is a person aged 18 to 59 who received the Ad26.COV2.S COVID-19 vaccine or a placebo. Specimen: peripheral blood, collected in a trial of Ad26.COV2.S vaccine versus placebo. The chain is made from TRBV15 and TRBJ2-1, with no confidently assigned D gene. The CDR3 is CATSRDLVRFSPPYNEQFF. The nucleotide sequence is TGTGCCACCAGCAGAGATCTAGTCAGGTTCTCGCCCCCCTACAATGAGCAGTTCTTC.